The 10 T cell receptor beta chains listed next were all sequenced from one sample in a study of control samples from healthy donors and cancer patients. Here immunoSEQ multiplex PCR was the method, and the copy in TCRdb shows in-frame clones only, minus some. The sample has about 120,000 clones, just under 90% seen once. Specimen: blood. The receptors were gathered from a young man in good health.

This clone came up a few times. The rearrangement joins TRBV5-1 to TRBJ1-6; no firm D call. Germline CDR1 and CDR2: SGHRS and YFSETQ. Trimming stripped 4 bases from V and 5 bases from J, with 16 bases between. The CDR3 runs to 16 residues. The CDR3 loop reads CASSLMTGGDNSPLHF. The CDR3 DNA reads as TGCGCCAGCAGCCTGATGACGGGTGGAGATAATTCACCCCTCCACTTT.

This clone was detected only once. The chain has TRBV5-1 and TRBJ1-1; TRBD1 matches 11 bases. The junction had 4 bases not matched to a gene; V was cut back by 0 bases and J by 6 bases. The germline gives CDR1 SGHRS, CDR2 YFSETQ. The CDR3 length is 15 residues. The CDR3 here is CASSLAPGQGAEAFF. The CDR3 DNA reads TGCGCCAGCAGCTTGGCCCCGGGACAGGGGGCTGAAGCTTTCTTT.

The chain links TRBV5-1 to TRBJ1-2; possibly TRBD1 for D (5 bases). V lost 0 bases and J 7 bases, leaving 7 bases between the germline ends. The germline V gene has CDR1 SGHRS and CDR2 YFSETQ. The CDR3 is 12 residues long. This CDR3 is CASSLEQVGYTF. The CDR3 DNA follows: TGCGCCAGCAGCTTGGAACAGGTTGGCTACACCTTC.

The chain employs TRBV4-2 and TRBJ1-2; tentative D call: TRBD1 (5 bases). CDR3 length: 19 amino acids. Germline CDR1 is LGHNA and CDR2 is YNFKEQ. V was pared by 0 bases and J by 2 bases, with 22 bases between. The CDR3: CASSQEGLAGDALNYGYTF. As DNA, the CDR3 is TGTGCCAGCAGCCAAGAAGGTTTGGCCGGGGACGCGTTGAACTATGGCTACACCTTC.

The V gene is TRBV11-3, the J gene TRBJ1-2, with D possibly matching TRBD1 (6 bases). Trimming pared 2 bases from V and 7 bases from J, leaving 17 bases between. The germline gives CDR1 SGHNT, CDR2 YENEEA. This CDR3 is 15 amino acids long. Here the CDR3 reads CASSLTGLRGTGYTF. CDR3 DNA: TGTGCCAGCAGCTTAACAGGGCTGCGCGGTACTGGCTACACCTTC.

The chain uses TRBV2 and TRBJ1-5, with TRBD1 matching 7 bases. Germline V CDR1 and CDR2: SNHLY, FYNNEI. The CDR3 length is 14 residues. Germline trimming cut 7 bases from V and 7 bases from J; bases unmatched to any gene: 10. CDR3 sequence: CASNLYRGRQPQHF. CDR3 nucleotide sequence: TGTGCCAGCAACCTGTACAGGGGAAGGCAGCCCCAGCATTTT.

The chain couples TRBV3-1 (or the pseudogene TRBV3-2) to TRBJ2-1; no clear D gene. Germline CDR1 is LGHDT and CDR2 is YNNKEL (reference sequence). V dropped 0 bases and J dropped 1 base, with 10 bases sitting between them. This CDR3 is built from 16 residues. CDR3: CASSQESVRSYNEQFF. CDR3 in DNA: TGTGCCAGCAGCCAAGAATCCGTACGGTCCTACAATGAGCAGTTCTTC.

The rearrangement joins TRBV19 to TRBJ1-4, with D maybe TRBD1 (5 bases). Trimming took 5 bases from V and 0 from J, leaving 10 bases between them. Germline CDR1 and CDR2: LNHDA and SQIVND (reference sequence). There are 15 residues in the CDR3. CDR3 residues: CASSEGIATNEKLFF. The CDR3 nucleotides read TGTGCCAGTAGTGAGGGGATTGCAACTAATGAAAAACTGTTTTTT.

The chain carries TRBV28 and TRBJ1-4, with no clear D. The CDR3 is 12 amino acids. V lost 7 bases and J 7 bases, leaving 10 bases between the germline ends. Germline CDR1 reads MDHEN; CDR2 reads SYDVKM. CDR3 sequence (DNA): TGTGCCAGCACCGCGTCGGGTGAAAAACTGTTTTTT. It translates to CASTASGEKLFF.

The chain links TRBV3-1 (or the pseudogene TRBV3-2) to TRBJ1-1; D gene unclear. The CDR3 is 14 residues long. V lost 6 bases and J lost 0, with 11 bases in between. Germline V gene sequence: CDR1 LGHDT, CDR2 YNNKEL (reference sequence). CDR3 sequence reads: CASSYGMVNTEAFF. The CDR3 region has the DNA TGTGCCAGCAGTTACGGAATGGTGAACACTGAAGCTTTCTTT.